This T cell receptor (beta chain) is drawn from a study of neurological immune-mediated disorders. Overall study findings and caveats: Expansion of TCR clones was greatest in HTLV-1-associated myelopathy and smallest in multiple sclerosis, where it fell below that of healthy controls. No expanded-clone CDR3 amino acid sequence recurred across subjects, suggesting private TCR-beta repertoires.

This clonotype was detected ten times or more. Its specificity is unknown. Time point denoted: longitudinal time-point 1 (baseline). Maryland, USA blood bank volunteers served as healthy controls. V gave up 0 bases and J gave up 1 base, with 9 bases separating them. Germline V gene sequence: CDR1 LNHNV, CDR2 YYDKDF (reference sequence). The CDR3 covers 15 residues. Using its own MiXCR run on the 5' RACE reads, TCRdb lists one record per CDR3 protein. In the table there are tens of thousands of distinct CDR3 sequences, roughly 10% of which are singletons. The sequenced sample was PBMCs. This TCR was recovered from a man aged 25-45 years in good health. This sequence joins TRBV15 and TRBJ2-5, with D unresolved. DNA of the CDR3: TGTGCCACCAGCAGAGAGTCAGGTCCCCAAGAGACCCAGTACTTC. Protein sequence: CATSRESGPQETQYF.